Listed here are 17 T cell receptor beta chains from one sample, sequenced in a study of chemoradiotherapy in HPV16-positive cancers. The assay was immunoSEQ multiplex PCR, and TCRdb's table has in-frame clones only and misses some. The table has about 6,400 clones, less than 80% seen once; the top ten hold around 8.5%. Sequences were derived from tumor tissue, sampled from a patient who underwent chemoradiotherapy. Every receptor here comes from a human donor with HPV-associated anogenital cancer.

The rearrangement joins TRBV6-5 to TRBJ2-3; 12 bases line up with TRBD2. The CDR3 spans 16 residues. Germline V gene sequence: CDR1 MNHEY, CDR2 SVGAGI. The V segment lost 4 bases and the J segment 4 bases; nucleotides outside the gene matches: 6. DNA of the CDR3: TGTGCCAGCAGTTTTTTGACTAGCGGGGGCTCAGATACGCAGTATTTT. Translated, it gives CASSFLTSGGSDTQYF.

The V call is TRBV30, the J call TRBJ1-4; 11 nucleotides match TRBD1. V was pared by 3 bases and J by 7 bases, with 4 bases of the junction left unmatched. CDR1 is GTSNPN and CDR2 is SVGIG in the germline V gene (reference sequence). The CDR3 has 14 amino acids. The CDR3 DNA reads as TGTGCCTGGAGGAGGACAGGGGGCGGTGAAAAACTGTTTTTT. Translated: CAWRRTGGGEKLFF.

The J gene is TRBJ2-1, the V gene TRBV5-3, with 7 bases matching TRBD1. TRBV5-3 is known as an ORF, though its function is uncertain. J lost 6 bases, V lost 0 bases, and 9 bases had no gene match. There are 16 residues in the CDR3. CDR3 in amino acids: CARSLARTGRVNEQFF. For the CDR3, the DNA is TGTGCCAGAAGCTTGGCTCGGACAGGCAGGGTCAATGAGCAGTTCTTC.

CDR3 region: CASSVAGRGGTDTQYF. CDR3 nucleotides: TGTGCCAGCAGCGTAGCTGGGCGGGGGGGCACAGATACGCAGTATTTT. The V call is TRBV9, the J call TRBJ2-3; 8 bases agree with TRBD2. V shed 0 bases, J shed 1 base, and the junction held 4 bases outside the gene matches. CDR3 length: 16 amino acids. Germline CDR1 reads SGDLS; CDR2 reads YYNGEE. The entire variable domain, with the rest obtained from reference TRBV9 and TRBJ2-3, is as follows: DSGVTQTPKHLITATGQRVTLRCSPRSGDLSVYWYQQSLDQGLQFLIQYYNGEERAKGNILERFSAQQFPDLHSELNLSSLELGDSALYFCASSVAGRGGTDTQYFGPGTRLTVL.

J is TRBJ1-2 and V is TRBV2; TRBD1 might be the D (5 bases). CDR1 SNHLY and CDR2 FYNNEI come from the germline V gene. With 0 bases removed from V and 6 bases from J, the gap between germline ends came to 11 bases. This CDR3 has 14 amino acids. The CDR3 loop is CASSEAQRGHGYTF. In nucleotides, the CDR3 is TGTGCCAGCAGTGAAGCGCAGCGGGGACATGGCTACACCTTC.

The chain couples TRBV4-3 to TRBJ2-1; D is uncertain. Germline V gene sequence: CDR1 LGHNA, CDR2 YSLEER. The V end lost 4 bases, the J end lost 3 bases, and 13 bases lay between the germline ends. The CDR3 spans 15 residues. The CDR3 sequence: CASSPQGWSYNEQFF. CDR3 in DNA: TGCGCCAGCAGCCCGCAAGGGTGGAGCTACAATGAGCAGTTCTTC.

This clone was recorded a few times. CDR3 in DNA: TGTGCCAGCAGCCTACAAGCGGGGGGCCCCGCGAACACCGGGGAGCTGTTTTTT. Its translation is CASSLQAGGPANTGELFF. The chain carries TRBV7-8 and TRBJ2-2; 9 nucleotides agree with TRBD2. Germline trimming cut 5 bases from V and 0 bases from J; bases unmatched to any gene: 10. The CDR3 contains 18 residues. Germline lookup yields CDR1 SGHVS and CDR2 FQNEAQ.

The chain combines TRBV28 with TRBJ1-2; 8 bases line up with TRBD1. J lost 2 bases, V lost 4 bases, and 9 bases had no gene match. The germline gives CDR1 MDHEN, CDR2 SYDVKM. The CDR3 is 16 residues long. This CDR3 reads CASSSPRDRLNYGYTF. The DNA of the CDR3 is TGTGCCAGCAGTTCCCCCCGGGACAGGCTAAACTATGGCTACACCTTC.

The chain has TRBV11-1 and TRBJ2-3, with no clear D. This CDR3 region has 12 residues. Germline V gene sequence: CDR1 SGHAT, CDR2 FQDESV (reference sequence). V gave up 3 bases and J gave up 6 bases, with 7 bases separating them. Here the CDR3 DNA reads TGTGCCAGCAGCTTTGAAGGGGATACGCAGTATTTT. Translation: CASSFEGDTQYF.

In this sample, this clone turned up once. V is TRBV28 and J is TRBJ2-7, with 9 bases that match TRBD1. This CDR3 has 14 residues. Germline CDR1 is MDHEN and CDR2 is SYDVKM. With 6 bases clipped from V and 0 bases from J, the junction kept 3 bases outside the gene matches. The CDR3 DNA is TGTGCCAGCAGGCGGACAGGGGTCTCCTACGAGCAGTACTTC. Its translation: CASRRTGVSYEQYF. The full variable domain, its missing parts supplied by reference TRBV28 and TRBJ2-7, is DVKVTQSSRYLVKRTGEKVFLECVQDMDHENMFWYRQDPGLGLRLIYFSYDVKMKEKGDIPEGYSVSREKKERFSLILESASTNQTSMYLCASRRTGVSYEQYFGPGTRLTVT.

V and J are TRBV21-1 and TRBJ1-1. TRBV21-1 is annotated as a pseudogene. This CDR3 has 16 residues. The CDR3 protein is CASSKALRRCGTEAFF. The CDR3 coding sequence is TGTGCCAGCAGCAAAGCGCTGAGGAGATGCGGGACTGAAGCTTTCTTT.

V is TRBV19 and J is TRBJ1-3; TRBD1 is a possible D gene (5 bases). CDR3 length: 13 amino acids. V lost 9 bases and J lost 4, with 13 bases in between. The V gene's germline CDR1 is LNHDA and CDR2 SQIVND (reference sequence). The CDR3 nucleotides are TGTGCCAGCAGTGGGGCAGAGGGAAACACCATATATTTT. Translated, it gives CASSGAEGNTIYF.

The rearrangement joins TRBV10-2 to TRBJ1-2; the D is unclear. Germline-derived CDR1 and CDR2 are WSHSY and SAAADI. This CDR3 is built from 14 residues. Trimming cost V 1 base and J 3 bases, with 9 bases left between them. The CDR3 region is CASSEYAEYYGYTF. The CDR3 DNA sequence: TGCGCCAGCAGTGAGTACGCAGAGTACTATGGCTACACCTTC.

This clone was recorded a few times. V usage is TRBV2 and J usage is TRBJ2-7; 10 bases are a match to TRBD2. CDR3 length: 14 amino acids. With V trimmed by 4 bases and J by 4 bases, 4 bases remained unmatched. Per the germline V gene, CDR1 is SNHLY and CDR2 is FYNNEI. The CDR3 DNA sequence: TGTGCCAGCAGTGTATCAGCGGGGGGGTACGAGCAGTACTTC. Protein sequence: CASSVSAGGYEQYF.

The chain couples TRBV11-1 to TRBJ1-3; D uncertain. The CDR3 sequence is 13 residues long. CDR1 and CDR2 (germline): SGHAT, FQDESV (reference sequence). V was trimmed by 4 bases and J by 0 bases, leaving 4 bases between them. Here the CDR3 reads CASSSLSGNTIYF. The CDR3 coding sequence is TGTGCCAGCAGCTCGCTCTCTGGAAACACCATATATTTT. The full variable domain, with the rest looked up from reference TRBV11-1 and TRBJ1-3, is EAEVAQSPRYKITEKSQAVAFWCDPISGHATLYWYRQILGQGPELLVQFQDESVVDDSQLPKDRFSAERLKGVDSTLKIQPAELGDSAMYLCASSSLSGNTIYFGEGSWLTVV.

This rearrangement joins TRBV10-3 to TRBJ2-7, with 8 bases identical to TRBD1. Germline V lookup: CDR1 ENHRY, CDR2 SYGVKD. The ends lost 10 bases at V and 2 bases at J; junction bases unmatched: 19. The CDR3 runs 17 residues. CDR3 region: CASFPYPRTGKPYEQYF. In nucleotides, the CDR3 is TGTGCCAGCTTCCCTTACCCTCGGACAGGGAAGCCCTACGAGCAGTACTTC.

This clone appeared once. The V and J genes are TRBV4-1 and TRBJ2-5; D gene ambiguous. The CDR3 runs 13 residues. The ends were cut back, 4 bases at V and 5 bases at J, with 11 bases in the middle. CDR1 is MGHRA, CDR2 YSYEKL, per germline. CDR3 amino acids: CASSLFLWETQYF. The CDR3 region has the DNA TGCGCCAGCAGCCTTTTTCTCTGGGAGACCCAGTACTTC.